This T cell receptor (beta chain) derives from a study of T cells in Graves' hyperthyroidism and ophthalmopathy (dated by TCRdb to the late 2010s). Study-wide context: Peripheral blood samples were taken at initial diagnosis, before any treatment was given. To identify distinguishing TCR V-J signatures, a discovery cohort of 100 patients was used, comprising 43 with Graves' ophthalmopathy and some 60 with stable Graves' hyperthyroidism. An independent validation cohort of around 19 hyperthyroidism patients and about 16 patients who later progressed to ophthalmopathy tested prospective prediction of ophthalmopathy. For training and testing, the approximately 97 patients in the discovery cohort were randomly divided in a 7:3 ratio. In addition, the study compared T-cell repertoires in thyroid tissue and in blood from roughly 6 Graves' hyperthyroidism patients. Once sampling was done, hyperthyroidism patients were given methimazole at a starting dose of 30 mg daily, whereas ophthalmopathy patients were given high-dose intravenous methylprednisolone. TCR Vbeta CDR3 sequencing of roughly 140 peripheral blood samples (approximately 44 ophthalmopathy, approximately 80 hyperthyroidism and some 17 progressor patients) is reported in the paper. The paper as a whole reports these results and caveats: Ophthalmopathy was separated from stable hyperthyroidism by a 13 V-J signature model, with over 85% sensitivity and roughly 81% specificity obtained in cross-validation and 80%/75% obtained in testing. No statistical method was used to set the sample size in advance, and investigators knew the group allocation. In validation, progression to ophthalmopathy was predicted by the model with roughly 71% sensitivity and roughly 76% specificity, a median of around 6.5 months before onset. Most expanded thyroid clonotypes (frequency above 0.001) were also found in blood, which suggests that blood repertoires may mirror thyroid immune responses.

The TCR beta CDR3 regions were amplified from the RNA transcripts. The TCR CDR3 was subjected to a first round of RT-PCR using the HTBI primer set and the Qiagen OneStep RT-PCR kit. A second multiplex PCR round built the libraries, followed by size selection and purification. Paired-end sequencing of the libraries was performed with 100 bp reads on an Illumina HiSeq2000. As for how the authors treated the data: SOAPnuke was used to process the raw data, with reads discarded if the reads contained adapters or uncalled bases, had a mean Phred below 15, or lacked an exact constant-primer or identifier match. COPE v1.2.5 was used to merge high-quality paired reads, and clonotypes were defined as unique nucleotide sequences. MiTCR v1.1 was used to align the clonotypes against IMGT TRBV, TRBD and TRBJ reference segments. Analysis was restricted to V-J combinations with a frequency above 0.0001, which covered roughly 99% of repertoires. The TCS score was defined as F50 (clonal expansion) divided by E x V (chaos), with BLOSUM62-based TCRdist calculated between CDR3 peptides within each V-J. Welch's t-statistics and random forest reduced 500 to 650 V-J features to fewer than 15, which were used in a naive Bayes classifier (R e1071). In TCRdb, the public reads were trimmed at Q25 with fastp and aligned with MiXCR, with productive beta chains retained. CDR3 protein sequences are deduplicated, and each keeps its most common genes and DNA. The V and J calls, along with clone size, are taken from TCRdb and not from the paper's own processing. The sample yields about 350,000 distinct CDR3 sequences; about 18% were counted once. The ten largest account for approximately 33% of the sample.

The sample holds many counts of this clonotype. Its antigen has not been determined. No base quality information exists; no much larger clone differs at one position. The hyperthyroidism patients were between 18 and 65 years old and newly diagnosed, with a disease duration of less than 2 months. Exclusion was applied to patients with uncontrolled infections, other autoimmune diseases, pregnancy or lactation. Clinical symptoms, serum thyroxine and TRAb, thyroid ultrasound, and orbital computed tomography formed the basis for the diagnoses. Blood from progressor patients was collected at the time of first diagnosis with hyperthyroidism, before any ophthalmopathy symptoms had appeared. PBMCs were isolated from about 10 ml of fresh peripheral blood by Ficoll-Paque density gradient centrifugation. Progressor patients were initially diagnosed with Graves' hyperthyroidism and developed ophthalmopathy during follow-up. Trizol reagent was used to extract total RNA, and RNA quality was then checked on an Agilent 2100 Bioanalyzer.

The CDR3, from cysteine to phenylalanine, totals 20 residues. Only the CDR3 region is kept as DNA, spanning 60 bases read in frame from base 1. Trimming takes 6 bases from V and 11 bases from J, and the germline ends sit 35 bases apart. The germline V gene encodes CDR1 SGHAT and CDR2 FQNNGV. Recombination linked TRBV11-2 to TRBJ1-6; TRBD1 is possibly the D segment (6 matching bases). The TCR sequence derives from a woman under 40 with Graves' hyperthyroidism that later progressed to Graves' ophthalmopathy. The source material was blood. The nucleotide sequence is TGTGCCAGCAGTCAAGGGGCGTGGGGGGCGCCGAGTGTGGGTTCGGCACCCCTCCACTTT. It encodes CASSQGAWGAPSVGSAPLHF.